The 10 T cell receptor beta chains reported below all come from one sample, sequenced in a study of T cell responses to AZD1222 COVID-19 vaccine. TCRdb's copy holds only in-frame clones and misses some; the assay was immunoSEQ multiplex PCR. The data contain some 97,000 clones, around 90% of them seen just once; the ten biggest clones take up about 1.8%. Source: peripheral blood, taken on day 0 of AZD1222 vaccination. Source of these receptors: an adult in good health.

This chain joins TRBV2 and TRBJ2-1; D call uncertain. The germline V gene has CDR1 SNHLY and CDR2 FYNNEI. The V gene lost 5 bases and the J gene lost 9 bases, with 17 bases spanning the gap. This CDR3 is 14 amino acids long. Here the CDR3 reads CASSQNGGPGEQFF. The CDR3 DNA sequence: TGTGCCAGCAGTCAGAATGGTGGACCTGGTGAGCAGTTCTTC.

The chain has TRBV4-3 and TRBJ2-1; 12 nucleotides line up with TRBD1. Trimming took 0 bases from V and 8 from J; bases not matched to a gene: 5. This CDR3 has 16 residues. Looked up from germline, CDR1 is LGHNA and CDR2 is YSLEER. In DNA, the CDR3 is TGCGCCAGCAGCCAAGATCCGGGACAGGGGGCCGATGAGCAGTTCTTC. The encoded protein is CASSQDPGQGADEQFF.

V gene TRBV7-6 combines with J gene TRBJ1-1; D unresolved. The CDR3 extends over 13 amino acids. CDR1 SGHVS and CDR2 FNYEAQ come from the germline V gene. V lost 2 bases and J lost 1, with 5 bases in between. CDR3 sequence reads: CASSLQENTEAFF. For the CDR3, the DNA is TGTGCCAGCAGCTTACAAGAGAACACTGAAGCTTTCTTT. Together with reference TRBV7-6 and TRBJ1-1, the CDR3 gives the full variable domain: GAGVSQSPRYKVTKRGQDVALRCDPISGHVSLYWYRQALGQGPEFLTYFNYEAQQDKSGLPNDRFSAERPEGSISTLTIQRTEQRDSAMYRCASSLQENTEAFFGQGTRLTVV.

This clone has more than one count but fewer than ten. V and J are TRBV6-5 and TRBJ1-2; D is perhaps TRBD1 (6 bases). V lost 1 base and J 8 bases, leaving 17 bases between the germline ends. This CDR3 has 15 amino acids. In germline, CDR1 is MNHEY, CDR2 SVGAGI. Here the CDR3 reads CASSYFSGGHWGYTF. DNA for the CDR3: TGTGCCAGCAGTTACTTCTCGGGGGGCCATTGGGGCTACACCTTC.

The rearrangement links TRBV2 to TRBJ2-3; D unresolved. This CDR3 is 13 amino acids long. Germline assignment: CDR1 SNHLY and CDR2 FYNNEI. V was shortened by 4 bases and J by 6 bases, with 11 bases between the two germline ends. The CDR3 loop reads CASSGSFFDTQYF. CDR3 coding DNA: TGTGCCAGCAGTGGGTCCTTTTTCGATACGCAGTATTTT.

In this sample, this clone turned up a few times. The CDR3 sequence is CASSGGRGTQYF. DNA for the CDR3: TGTGCCAGTAGCGGGGGACGAGGGACCCAGTACTTC. J is TRBJ2-5 and V is TRBV19; perhaps TRBD2 as D (6 bases). The germline CDR1 and CDR2 sequences are LNHDA and SQIVND (reference sequence). The CDR3 spans 12 residues. V was pared by 6 bases and J by 7 bases, with 12 bases between.

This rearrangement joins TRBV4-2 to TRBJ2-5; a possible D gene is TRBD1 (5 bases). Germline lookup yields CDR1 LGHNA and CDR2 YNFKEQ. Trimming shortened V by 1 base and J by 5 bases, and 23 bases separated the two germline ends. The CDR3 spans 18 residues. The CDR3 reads CASSQAFEGARDWETQYF. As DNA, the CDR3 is TGTGCCAGCAGCCAAGCCTTTGAAGGGGCGCGAGATTGGGAGACCCAGTACTTC.

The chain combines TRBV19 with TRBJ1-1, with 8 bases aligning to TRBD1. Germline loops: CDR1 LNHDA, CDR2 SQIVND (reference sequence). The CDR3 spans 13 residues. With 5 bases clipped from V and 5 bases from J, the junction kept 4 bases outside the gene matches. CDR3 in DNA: TGTGCCAGTAGTCGGACAGGGAGGACTGAAGCTTTCTTT. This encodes CASSRTGRTEAFF. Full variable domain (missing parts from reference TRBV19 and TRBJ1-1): DGGITQSPKYLFRKEGQNVTLSCEQNLNHDAMYWYRQDPGQGLRLIYYSQIVNDFQKGDIAEGYSVSREKKESFPLTVTSAQKNPTAFYLCASSRTGRTEAFFGQGTRLTVV.

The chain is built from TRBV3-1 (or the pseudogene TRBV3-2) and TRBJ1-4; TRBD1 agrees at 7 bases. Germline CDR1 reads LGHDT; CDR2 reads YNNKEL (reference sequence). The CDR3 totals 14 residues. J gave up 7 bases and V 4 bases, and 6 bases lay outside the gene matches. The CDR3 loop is CASSRQGVREKLFF. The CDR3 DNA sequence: TGTGCCAGCAGCCGACAGGGCGTGCGTGAAAAACTGTTTTTT.

CDR3 nucleotides: TGTGCCAGCAGTACGACAGGGTTCAGTGGCTACACCTTC. Its translation: CASSTTGFSGYTF. V and J are TRBV6-5 and TRBJ1-2; 7 bases map to TRBD1. After removal of 5 bases from V and 7 bases from J, the junction contained 7 bases not matched to a gene. The CDR3 length is 13 residues. Germline loops: CDR1 MNHEY, CDR2 SVGAGI.